Given below is one T cell receptor beta chain in context. Its antigen is currently not known. Base qualities are missing; no much larger clone stands one base away. The data belong to a study of Ad26.COV2.S vaccination and SARS-CoV-2 variants (dated by TCRdb to the early 2020s). Looking at the study overall: Donors in the vaccine arm were drawn from COV1001, a phase I-IIa trial of Ad26.COV2.S in healthy adults that was multicentre, randomized, double-blind and placebo-controlled. A total of 32 samples were included in the TCR-sequenced set, comprising approximately 20 Ad26.COV2.S vaccine recipients, 5 placebo recipients and 8 SARS-CoV-2 convalescent individuals. Blinding of investigators to trial group allocation was maintained during experiments and outcome assessment. The specificity and breadth of SARS-CoV-2-reactive T cell receptors after Ad26.COV2.S vaccination were assessed by TCRbeta repertoire sequencing. Trial participants were randomized into five groups of five: low-dose or high-dose Ad26.COV2.S given once or twice, or placebo on both occasions. Ad26.COV2.S was administered intramuscularly at 5 x 10^10 or 1 x 10^11 viral particles, either as a single shot or as two shots given 56 days apart.

The sample's treatment or condition label, decoded: approximately 18 received Ad26.COV2.S at low or high dose, single or two shots; about five received placebo; per-sample allocation not given. Repertoires of vaccine and placebo recipients were sequenced from samples taken on day 63 after the first injection. In Cohort 1b, fewer than 30 adults aged 18-55 years were enrolled at a single site in Boston, USA, between 29 July and 7 August 2020. As a vaccine, Ad26.COV2.S was a replication-incompetent adenovirus type 26 vector that expressed a prefusion-stabilized SARS-CoV-2 spike protein derived from the original Wuhan strain. The immunoSEQ Assay was used to sequence TCRbeta CDR3 regions. After extraction, genomic DNA underwent amplification by bias-controlled multiplex PCR, followed by high-throughput sequencing. Under the source paper's analysis protocol: To quantify the absolute abundance of every unique TCRbeta CDR3 region, sequences were collapsed and filtered. T cell fraction was estimated by normalizing TCRbeta template counts to usable DNA, with usable DNA measured through amplification of reference genes found in all nucleated cells. Repertoire TCRs were annotated as SARS-CoV-2-specific when V gene, CDR3 amino acid sequence and J gene were exactly matched to a known reactive TCR set. The reference SARS-CoV-2 TCR set was derived from MIRA and filtered for enrichment in COVID-19-positive ImmuneCODE repertoires, a step that removed public or cross-reactive TCRs. Based on the MIRA antigens, annotated TCRs were further analysed at the level of specific ORF or position within ORF. Breadth was defined as annotated unique rearrangements over total unique productive rearrangements; depth was the summed frequency of those rearrangements. Two-sided Wilcoxon rank-sum tests were used to compare TCR breadth between groups. The source is immuneACCESS, and TCRdb retained only in-frame sequences with V and J called. Part of the clones is not carried over; for the studies checked, unresolved V genes explain less than half of this, and the remainder is unexplained. V and J calls plus clone size are reproduced from that table; the DNA served to infer D and trimming. Counted in this sample were around 320,000 clones; 85% of them appeared once. 2% to 2.5% of the sample belongs to the ten largest clones.

Per the germline V gene (reference sequence), SSHAT is the CDR1 and FNYEAQ is the CDR2. There are 15 amino acids in the CDR3, from cysteine to phenylalanine inclusive. The CDR3 DNA has 45 bases and is translated from base 1. V ends up 5 bases short and J 8 bases short, with an unmatched junction base count of 8. Overall study outcomes, separate from this receptor: Comparing responses between vaccine doses or regimens was not something the study was powered to do. After vaccination, substantial breadth of spike-specific CD8+ and CD4+ T cell responses was reported. Ad26.COV2.S recipients had higher spike-specific TCR breadth than placebo recipients (P = 0.0014). Vaccine and placebo recipients had comparable non-spike TCR breadth, which fits with the vaccine containing only spike. According to the authors, total T cell responses may have been underestimated by the TCR breadth and depth analyses.

This chain joins TRBV7-7 to TRBJ2-1; a stretch of 11 junction bases matches TRBD2. The clonotype originates from a person aged 18-65 years who received the Ad26.COV2.S COVID-19 vaccine or a placebo. This sample comprised peripheral blood, obtained in a trial of Ad26.COV2.S vaccine versus placebo. CDR3 loop: CASSRIAGGQDEQFF. Here is the DNA: TGTGCCAGCAGCCGAATAGCGGGGGGGCAGGATGAGCAGTTCTTC.